These T cell receptor beta chains were read from a single sample in a study of shared clonotypes between healthy human individuals. This table comes from immunoSEQ multiplex PCR, and its TCRdb copy is limited to in-frame clones, with some not included. The sample gives 2 million to 3 million clones, 93% of which show up once; 0.35% to 0.45% is in the top ten. The sample comprised naive CD4+ T cells from PBMCs. Receptors were obtained from a man in his late teens or twenties in good health. Some clones in this sample may be carry-over from other donors' samples. The conserved cysteine and the conserved F or W are not part of the CDR3 here. The D gene is left open where the match is weak. Part of the rows lack a size; the others show once, few, many or a class for expanded clones.

>TRBJ2-7|.|.|TRBV19
ASSLVSRGTYEQY
>TRBJ2-7|TRBD1|.|TRBV19
ASSETGGRTYEQY
>TRBJ1-2|.|.|TRBV6-6
ASSYPGMDYGYT
>TRBJ1-1|TRBD1|.|TRBV6-1
ASSIRQGADTEAF
>TRBJ2-3|.|.|TRBV9
ASSPSGTSTDTQY
>TRBJ1-3|.|once|TRBV5-1
ASRLENSGNTIY
>TRBJ1-2|TRBD1|.|TRBV5-4
ASSGTGGPSLYGYT
>TRBJ2-5|.|.|TRBV19
ASSIGEGWETQY
>TRBJ2-1|.|.|TRBV6-5
ASSYWGSSYNEQF
>TRBJ2-7|.|.|TRBV28
ASSLVRESFNEQY
>TRBJ1-6|.|.|TRBV2
ASRQTSPLH
>TRBJ1-2|.|.|TRBV28
ASSSIRGTPNYGYT
>TRBJ2-7|.|.|TRBV5-4
ASSSGGRGAEEQY
>TRBJ2-7|.|.|TRBV5-6
ASSQGVGAYEQY
>TRBJ2-2|TRBD2|.|TRBV28
ASRPSGSRNTGELF
>TRBJ2-5|TRBD2|once|TRBV4-2
ASSQDASVAGVPGDETQY
>TRBJ2-7|.|.|TRBV14
ASAQGRVFYEQY
>.|.|.|TRBV10-3
AISPQGRDLPYEQY
>TRBJ1-2|.|few|TRBV27
ASSLRTVTNYGYT
>TRBJ2-2|.|.|TRBV27
ASTLGSRGGRPTGELF
>TRBJ2-3|.|.|TRBV2
ASSEGTTSTDTQY
>TRBJ2-3|.|.|TRBV5-8
ASSRGQSDADTQY
>TRBJ2-7|.|.|TRBV27
ASSLTGFLTYEQY
>TRBJ1-3|.|.|TRBV7-9
ASSLEPGNTIY
>TRBJ1-5|.|.|TRBV27
ASSLIRSNQPQH
>TRBJ1-1|.|.|TRBV7-2
ASGFRGLEAF
>TRBJ1-5|.|.|TRBV5-5
ASSVLGQPQH
>TRBJ2-4|.|.|TRBV13
ASSSNEGLWGKNIQY
>TRBJ2-7|.|.|TRBV10-1
AHKLQAAPSYEQY
>TRBJ2-1|TRBD2|.|TRBV7-9
ASSLGLAGKNEQF
>TRBJ2-7|.|.|TRBV6-1
ASSESGVEQY
>TRBJ1-1|TRBD1|.|TRBV15
ATSRDLGQFMNTEAF
>TRBJ1-2|.|once|TRBV19
ASSGQYYT
>TRBJ1-5|TRBD1|.|TRBV5-1
ASSPTTGVQPQH
>TRBJ2-1|.|.|TRBV7-2
ASSLGGLYGNEQF
>TRBJ2-7|TRBD2|.|TRBV27
ASSLTSGRYEQY
>TRBJ1-2|TRBD1|.|TRBV28
ASTSTGLGYGYT
>TRBJ2-7|.|once|TRBV19
ASSATIDYEQY
>TRBJ1-5|.|few|TRBV4-1
ASSTGTLQPQH
>TRBJ2-1|.|.|TRBV5-5
ASSGGGRVNEQF
>TRBJ2-3|TRBD1|.|TRBV10-3
AISAGQGTDTQY
>TRBJ2-1|.|.|TRBV10-3
AISQAVRNEQF
>TRBJ1-5|.|few|TRBV6-1
ASSGQNQPQH
>TRBJ2-7|.|once|TRBV28
ASSSPSFGTYEQY
>TRBJ2-2|TRBD2|.|TRBV7-9
ASSSPGGLGTGELF
>TRBJ2-2|.|.|TRBV11-3
ASSLPRDGTGELF
>TRBJ1-2|TRBD1|.|TRBV28
ASRLQGAVGYT
>TRBJ1-5|.|once|TRBV6-1
ASRPGQSPNQPQH
>TRBJ2-2|.|.|TRBV28
ASSSRAENTGELF
>TRBJ2-2|.|.|TRBV14
ASIPLDCYGTGELF
>TRBJ2-4|.|.|TRBV29-1
SVEGTGIRGMGDKAKNIQY
>TRBJ1-5|.|.|TRBV14
ASSQGVLQPQH
>TRBJ2-7|TRBD1|.|TRBV5-1
ASSSPGQGTIEQY
>TRBJ2-7|TRBD1|.|TRBV27
ASSLIRGFSYEQY
>TRBJ1-3|TRBD1|.|TRBV19
ASSIQGAGGNTIY
>TRBJ2-7|TRBD1|.|TRBV10-3
AISGVTEQGPQY
>TRBJ2-4|.|.|TRBV29-1
SVEDLAKNIQY
>TRBJ2-7|.|.|TRBV9
ASSGPGTYEQY